This T cell receptor beta chain was sequenced for a study of blood T cells in healthy people across ages. Overall study: Template switching picked up about one barcoded beta molecule for each two T cells.

Aged roughly 6 to 90, donors were systemically healthy Caucasians from Russia. The CDR3 runs 16 residues. Germline assignment: CDR1 SGDLS and CDR2 YYNGEE. V was clipped by 0 bases and J by 9 bases, with 19 bases between them. With a J-beta primer mix and a sample-barcoded 5' primer, a second PCR ran about 7 to 12 cycles. One entry per CDR3 protein results from TCRdb running MiXCR on the 5' RACE reads. This table holds over 500,000 distinct CDR3 sequences, about 29% found once. The sample was also linked to a second study, of T cells of mothers and their children.

The chain recombines TRBV9 with TRBJ2-1; weak D call: TRBD1 (7 bases). This sequence originates from a boy between 2 and 10 years old in good health. The sequenced sample consisted of blood. CDR3 in DNA: TGTGCCAGCAGCGTAGAAGGAGGGGGCGCAGGCAGTGAGCAGTTCTTC. Translation: CASSVEGGGAGSEQFF.